This T cell receptor (beta chain) emerged from a study of immune evolution from preneoplasia to lung adenocarcinoma. Study background: HLA loss of heterozygosity: less than 9% AIS, about 14% MIA, about 35% ADC, none AAH.

Germline V gene lookup returns CDR1 SEHNR and CDR2 FQNEAQ (reference sequence). The junction had 3 bases not matched to a gene; V was cut back by 5 bases and J by 9 bases. The CDR3 extends over 12 amino acids. Method: immunoSEQ multiplex PCR; TCRdb's copy keeps in-frame clones and lacks some. Altogether 35,000 to 40,000 clones are present, 65% to 75% being singletons, with the ten largest covering around 6.1%. This clone appeared a single time. This TCR derives from a person aged 55-75 years with lung adenocarcinoma. The sequencing sample was made of FFPE invasive lung adenocarcinoma tissue. The chain couples TRBV7-9 to TRBJ1-2; TRBD1 matches 10 bases. The CDR3 reads CASSRDRGRYTF. The DNA of the CDR3 is TGTGCCAGCAGCCGGGACAGGGGTCGCTACACCTTC. The full variable domain, in which reference TRBV7-9 and TRBJ1-2 provide the parts outside the CDR3, is DTGVSQNPRHKITKRGQNVTFRCDPISEHNRLYWYRQTLGQGPEFLTYFQNEAQLEKSRLLSDRFSAERPKGSFSTLEIQRTEQGDSAMYLCASSRDRGRYTFGSGTRLTVV.